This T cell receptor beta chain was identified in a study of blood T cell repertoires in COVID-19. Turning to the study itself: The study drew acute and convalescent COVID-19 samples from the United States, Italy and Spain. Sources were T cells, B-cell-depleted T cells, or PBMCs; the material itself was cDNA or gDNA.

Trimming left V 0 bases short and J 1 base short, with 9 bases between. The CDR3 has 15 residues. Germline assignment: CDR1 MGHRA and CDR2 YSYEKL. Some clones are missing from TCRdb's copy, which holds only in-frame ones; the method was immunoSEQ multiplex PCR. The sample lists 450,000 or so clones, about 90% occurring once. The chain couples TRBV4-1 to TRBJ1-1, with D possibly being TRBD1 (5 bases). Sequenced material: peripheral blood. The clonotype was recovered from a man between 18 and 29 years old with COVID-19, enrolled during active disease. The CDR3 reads CASSQDNGGNTEAFF. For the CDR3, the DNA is TGCGCCAGCAGCCAAGATAACGGGGGGAACACTGAAGCTTTCTTT.